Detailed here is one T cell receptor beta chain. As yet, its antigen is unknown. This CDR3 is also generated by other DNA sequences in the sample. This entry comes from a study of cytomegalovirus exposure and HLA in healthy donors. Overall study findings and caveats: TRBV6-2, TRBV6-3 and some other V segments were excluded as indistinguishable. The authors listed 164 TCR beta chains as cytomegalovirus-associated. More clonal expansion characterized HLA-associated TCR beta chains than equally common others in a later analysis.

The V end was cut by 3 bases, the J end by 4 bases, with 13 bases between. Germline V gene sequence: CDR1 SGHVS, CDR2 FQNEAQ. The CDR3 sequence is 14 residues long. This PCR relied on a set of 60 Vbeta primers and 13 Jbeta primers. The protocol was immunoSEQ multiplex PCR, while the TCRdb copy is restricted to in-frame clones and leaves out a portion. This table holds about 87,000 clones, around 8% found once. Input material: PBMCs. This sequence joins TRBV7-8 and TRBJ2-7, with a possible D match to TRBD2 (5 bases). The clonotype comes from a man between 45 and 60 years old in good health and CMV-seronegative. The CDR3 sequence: CASSLGDFNYEQYF. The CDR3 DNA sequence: TGTGCCAGCAGCTTGGGAGACTTTAATTACGAGCAGTACTTC. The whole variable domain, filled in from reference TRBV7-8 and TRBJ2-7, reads GAGVSQSPRYKVAKRGQDVALRCDPISGHVSLFWYQQALGQGPEFLTYFQNEAQLDKSGLPSDRFFAERPEGSVSTLKIQRTQQEDSAVYLCASSLGDFNYEQYFGPGTRLTVT.